The text below deals with one TCR beta chain. Data came from immunoSEQ multiplex PCR; TCRdb stores just in-frame clones and leaves some out. The sample includes a few hundred thousand clones, roughly nine tenths of them seen just once. Germline CDR1 and CDR2: SEHNR and FQNEAQ (reference sequence). The CDR3 covers 15 residues. The trim removed 1 base at V and 8 bases at J, leaving 10 bases unmatched. This sample was taken from a study of blood T cell repertoires in COVID-19. The sequencing input was PBMCs or T cells enriched from blood (not recorded which). The rearrangement joins TRBV7-9 to TRBJ1-2, with 7 bases identical to TRBD1. This clonotype was sampled from a woman aged 30 to 39 who had recovered from COVID-19. For the CDR3, the DNA is TGTGCCAGCAGCTTAGGGCAGGGGGTTCTCTGGGGCTACACCTTC. Translation: CASSLGQGVLWGYTF. Filled out from reference TRBV7-9 and TRBJ1-2, the complete variable domain reads DTGVSQNPRHKITKRGQNVTFRCDPISEHNRLYWYRQTLGQGPEFLTYFQNEAQLEKSRLLSDRFSAERPKGSFSTLEIQRTEQGDSAMYLCASSLGQGVLWGYTFGSGTRLTVV.